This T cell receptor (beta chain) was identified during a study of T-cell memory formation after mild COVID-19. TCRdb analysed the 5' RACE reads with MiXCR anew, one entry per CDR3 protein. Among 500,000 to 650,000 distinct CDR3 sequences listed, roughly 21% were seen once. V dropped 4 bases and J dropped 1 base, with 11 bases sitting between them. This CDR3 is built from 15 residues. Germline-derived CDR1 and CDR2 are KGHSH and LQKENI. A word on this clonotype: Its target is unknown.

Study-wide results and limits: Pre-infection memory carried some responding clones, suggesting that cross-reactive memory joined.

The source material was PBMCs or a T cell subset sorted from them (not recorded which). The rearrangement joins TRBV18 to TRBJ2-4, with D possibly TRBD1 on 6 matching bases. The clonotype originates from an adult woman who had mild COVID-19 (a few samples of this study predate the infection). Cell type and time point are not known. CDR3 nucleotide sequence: TGTGCCAGCTCACAACAGGGACCGGCCAAAAACATTCAGTACTTC. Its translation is CASSQQGPAKNIQYF.